This TCR beta chain comes out of a study of T-cell memory formation after mild COVID-19. Study details: Among the donors, TCR clusters were largely specific to each donor.

In TCRdb, the 5' RACE reads were re-called with MiXCR into one record per CDR3 protein. The repertoire holds a few hundred thousand distinct CDR3 sequences, with around an eighth as singletons. The CDR3 spans 15 residues. In germline, CDR1 is DFQATT, CDR2 SNEGSKA (reference sequence). The V gene lost 5 bases and the J gene lost 6 bases, with 20 bases spanning the gap. Sample: PBMCs or a T cell subset sorted from them (not recorded which). The chain employs TRBV20-1 and TRBJ2-1, with TRBD1 as a possible D gene (6 bases). This receptor was taken from a man younger than 35 who had mild COVID-19 (a few samples of this study predate the infection). Cell type and time point are not known. The CDR3 nucleotides are TGCAGTGCTCCCCGTGGGGCCCTCAGGGGCAATGAGCAGTTCTTC. Protein product: CSAPRGALRGNEQFF.